A selection of T cell receptor beta chains follows, all from one sample in a study of shared clonotypes between healthy human individuals. Sequencing used immunoSEQ multiplex PCR; TCRdb keeps in-frame clones, though not all of them. Of millions of clones listed, about 92% are singletons. Input material: naive CD4+ T cells from PBMCs. Receptor source: a man in his late teens or twenties in good health. Some clones in this sample may be carry-over from other donors' samples. Both conserved end residues are part of each CDR3. The order of the fields is D gene, clone size, J gene, V gene, CDR3 DNA, CDR3 protein. The D gene is left open where the match is weak. Some rows have no size entry. The others give once, few or many, or a class for an expanded clone.

.	.	TRBJ2-4	TRBV12-2	TGTGCAAGTCGCCCTGGGGCTAGCGGGAGGAACCAAAACATTCAGTACTTC	CASRPGASGRNQNIQYF
TRBD1	.	TRBJ1-2	TRBV4-2	TGTGCCAGCAGCCAAGATAAAGGACAGGGGGCGCAGAGTGGCTACACCTTC	CASSQDKGQGAQSGYTF
TRBD1	.	TRBJ1-5	TRBV7-2	TGTGCCAGCAGCCAACTGGGACAGTCGGGTCAGCCCCAGCATTTT	CASSQLGQSGQPQHF
TRBD2	once	TRBJ2-7	TRBV6-1	TGTGCCAGCATGGGCCTAAGGCGGGAGAGCTACGAGCAGTACTTC	CASMGLRRESYEQYF
.	.	TRBJ2-1	TRBV4-1	TGCGCCAGCAGCCAGAGGTTGGTTACGGGCCTCTACAATGAGCAGTTCTTC	CASSQRLVTGLYNEQFF
TRBD2	.	TRBJ2-7	TRBV14	TGTGCCAGCAGCCAAGGGGGACTAGCGGGAGGAGGCTACGAGCAGTACTTC	CASSQGGLAGGGYEQYF
TRBD1	.	TRBJ1-2	TRBV19	TGTGCCAGTAGTACCCAAGGACAGGGCAGCTATGGCTACACCTTC	CASSTQGQGSYGYTF
.	.	TRBJ2-5	TRBV7-6	TGTGCCAGCAGCCGCAGGGTCCAAGAGACCCAGTACTTC	CASSRRVQETQYF
TRBD2	.	TRBJ2-1	TRBV6-1	TGTGCCAGCAGTGACACCGGGACTAGCGGGAGGCATGAGCAGTTCTTC	CASSDTGTSGRHEQFF
TRBD2	.	TRBJ2-3	TRBV10-3	TGTGCCATCAGTGACCACGGGAGGCGGGCCCCCACAGATACGCAGTATTTT	CAISDHGRRAPTDTQYF
TRBD1	.	TRBJ2-6	TRBV28	TGTGCCAGCAGTCGGGACAGGGGAACTGGGGCCAACGTCCTGACTTTC	CASSRDRGTGANVLTF
.	.	TRBJ1-2	TRBV6-4	TGTGCCAGCAGTGACTCACCTAGTGGAGGCTACACCTTC	CASSDSPSGGYTF
TRBD2	.	TRBJ2-7	TRBV9	TGTGCCAGCAGCGCGGGACTAGCGGGATCCGAGCAGTACTTC	CASSAGLAGSEQYF
.	.	TRBJ2-7	TRBV5-1	TGCGCCAGCATGCGAGGGTTAAAACCGGACTCAAAAAGGGGGGAGCAGTACTTC	CASMRGLKPDSKRGEQYF
.	.	TRBJ2-2	TRBV5-1	TGCGCCAGCAGCTCGGTCCCCACCGGGGAGCTGTTTTTT	CASSSVPTGELFF
.	.	TRBJ2-5	TRBV2	TGTGCCAGCAGTGTGGGAGAGCAGACCCAGTACTTC	CASSVGEQTQYF
TRBD2	.	TRBJ2-5	TRBV19	TGTGCCAGTAGATCAGGCGGGGGAGTCCTAGAGACCCAGTACTTC	CASRSGGGVLETQYF
.	.	TRBJ1-1	TRBV5-1	TGCGCCAGCAGCTTGCCTGGGGGCCAAAGAACTGAAGCTTTCTTT	CASSLPGGQRTEAFF
.	.	TRBJ1-1	TRBV11-3	TGTGCCAGCAGCTTACTGTCGGACACTGAAGCTTTCTTT	CASSLLSDTEAFF
.	once	TRBJ1-2	TRBV5-1	TGCGCCAGCAGCGGAGACAGCTATGGCTACACCTTC	CASSGDSYGYTF
TRBD2	.	TRBJ2-3	TRBV6-1	TGTGCCAGCATTAGCGGGAGATTCTTGGATACGCAGTATTTT	CASISGRFLDTQYF
TRBD1	.	TRBJ1-5	TRBV19	TGTGCCAGTAGAGAGGGACAGACCAATCAGCCCCAGCATTTT	CASREGQTNQPQHF
.	few	TRBJ1-2	TRBV18	TGTGCCAGCTCACTACGGGACATAAGGGATGGCTACACCTTC	CASSLRDIRDGYTF
TRBD2	.	TRBJ2-5	TRBV5-1	TGCGCCAGCAGCAGCGGGGCGGGAGGGCCAGGAGAGACCCAGTACTTC	CASSSGAGGPGETQYF
TRBD2	.	TRBJ2-5	TRBV4-2	TGTGCCAGCAGCCAGGCCGTTGGGAGGGGAGGCTACCAAGAGACCCAGTACTTC	CASSQAVGRGGYQETQYF
.	.	TRBJ2-7	TRBV5-4	TGTGCCAGCAGCTTGGCCCGCGAGTACGAGCAGTACTTC	CASSLAREYEQYF
.	.	TRBJ1-1	TRBV7-9	TGTGCCAGCAGCTTAGCGGGGGCCAGGGCCACTGAAGCTTTCTTT	CASSLAGARATEAFF
.	.	TRBJ1-5	TRBV2	TGTGCCAGCAGTGATCGTACCCACGGCCAGCCCCAGCATTTT	CASSDRTHGQPQHF
.	.	TRBJ1-2	TRBV28	TGTGCCAGCAGTTTGGGTGGGCGCTATGGCTACACCTTC	CASSLGGRYGYTF
.	.	TRBJ2-3	TRBV7-9	TGTGCCAGCAGCTTAGGCGACCTACCCGGGTCGCAGTATTTT	CASSLGDLPGSQYF
TRBD1	.	TRBJ1-4	TRBV28	TGTGCCAGCAGCTCGCAGGGGGCGACTAATGAAAAACTGTTTTTT	CASSSQGATNEKLFF
.	.	TRBJ2-7	TRBV5-1	TGCGCCAGCAGCTTGGGGGGAAGACGGGTAACCTACGAGCAGTACTTC	CASSLGGRRVTYEQYF
.	.	TRBJ1-1	TRBV7-9	TGTGCCAGCAGCAAAAACCTAGGCAGGGATTTTGACACTGAAGCTTTCTTT	CASSKNLGRDFDTEAFF
.	.	TRBJ2-5	TRBV27	TGTGCCAGCAGTTACGTTTTAGACGGAGGGGAGACCCAGTACTTC	CASSYVLDGGETQYF
.	.	TRBJ2-7	TRBV6-5	TGTGCCAGCAGTCCCCCAGGGCGGGTTGCCTACGAGCAGTACTTC	CASSPPGRVAYEQYF
TRBD1	.	TRBJ2-7	TRBV5-4	TGTGCCAGCAGCTTAGGACAGGGTAACTACGAGCAGTACTTC	CASSLGQGNYEQYF
TRBD1	.	TRBJ2-2	TRBV4-3	TGCGCCAGCAGGGACCGACAGGGGTACGGCGGGGAGCTGTTTTTT	CASRDRQGYGGELFF
.	.	TRBJ1-4	TRBV6-1	TGTGCCAGCAGTCACGAGGGAAAACTGTTTTTT	CASSHEGKLFF
TRBD1	.	TRBJ2-5	TRBV7-7	TGTGCCAGCAGCTCGGGACAGACCCAAGAGACCCAGTACTTC	CASSSGQTQETQYF
TRBD1	.	TRBJ2-7	TRBV19	TGTGCCAGTAGTTACTCCGGGACAGGAAACTACGAGCAGTACTTC	CASSYSGTGNYEQYF
.	.	TRBJ1-1	TRBV5-1	TGCGCCAGCAGCTTGGACGCAGGGGATTATTCTGAAGCTTTCTTT	CASSLDAGDYSEAFF
.	.	TRBJ1-1	TRBV5-6	TGTGCCAGCAGCTCCCTACTCAGGGAGAACACTGAAGCTTTCTTT	CASSSLLRENTEAFF
.	.	TRBJ1-5	TRBV6-1	TGTGCCAGCAGTGAGCGGGCGGGGGGAACCAATCAGCCCCAGCATTTT	CASSERAGGTNQPQHF
.	.	TRBJ2-1	TRBV9	TGTGCCAGCAGCGGGGGGGCAATTTACAATGAGCAGTTCTTC	CASSGGAIYNEQFF
.	.	TRBJ2-5	TRBV18	TGTGCCAGCTCACCGGCGCGGAACCAAGAGACCCAGTACTTC	CASSPARNQETQYF
.	.	TRBJ2-3	TRBV4-1	TGCGCCAGCAGCCAAGCTGGAGCGGGACCCCAGGGGGATACGCAGTATTTT	CASSQAGAGPQGDTQYF
.	.	TRBJ2-1	TRBV7-6	TGTGCCAGCAGCTTAGGACAGGCTGTCTACAATGAGCAGTTCTTC	CASSLGQAVYNEQFF
.	.	TRBJ1-3	TRBV7-2	TGTGCCAGCAGCTTATTGAGACCAGGAAACACCATATATTTT	CASSLLRPGNTIYF
.	.	TRBJ1-4	TRBV15	TGTGCCACCAGCAGAGATCTGGACAGATTCCTGTTTTTT	CATSRDLDRFLFF
.	.	TRBJ2-7	TRBV5-1	TGCGCCAGCAGCTTGAATAGCTTCCAACGACTCTACGAGCAGTACTTC	CASSLNSFQRLYEQYF
.	.	TRBJ1-4	TRBV5-1	TGCGCCAGCAAGTCAGTCCCCCGGAGTAATGAAAAACTGTTTTTT	CASKSVPRSNEKLFF
.	.	TRBJ2-1	TRBV5-1	TGCGCCAGCAGCTCGCAGGGGTTAGGGAATGAGCAGTTCTTC	CASSSQGLGNEQFF
.	.	TRBJ1-2	TRBV6-1	TGTGCCAGCAGTGTTGTAGGGGCGGGAGGCTACACCTTC	CASSVVGAGGYTF